The T cell receptor (beta chain) under discussion was sequenced for a study of blood T cell repertoires in COVID-19. The wider study: The United States, Italy and Spain provided the acute and convalescent COVID-19 samples. The analysed material was cDNA or gDNA that came from T cells, B-cell-depleted T cells, or PBMCs.

Original handling: Scientists estimated how many nucleated cells there were by amplifying reference gene primers. Sequencing was performed with immunoSEQ multiplex PCR; in TCRdb, only in-frame clones are kept and a portion is missing. V, J and clone size derive from that table, while D and trimming were established from the DNA sequence. The sample lists about 200,000 clones; 75% to 90% were seen once. CDR3 length: 14 residues. Germline CDR1 MDHEN, CDR2 SYDVKM. V lost 2 bases to trimming and J lost 5 bases, with 12 bases between them. This clonotype was sampled from a man aged 60-69 years who had recovered from COVID-19. Sequences were obtained from peripheral blood. This chain connects TRBV28 to TRBJ1-2; D gene unclear. The CDR3 bases are TGTGCCAGCAGTTTACTAACACCGGGTTATGGCTACACCTTC. Translated: CASSLLTPGYGYTF.